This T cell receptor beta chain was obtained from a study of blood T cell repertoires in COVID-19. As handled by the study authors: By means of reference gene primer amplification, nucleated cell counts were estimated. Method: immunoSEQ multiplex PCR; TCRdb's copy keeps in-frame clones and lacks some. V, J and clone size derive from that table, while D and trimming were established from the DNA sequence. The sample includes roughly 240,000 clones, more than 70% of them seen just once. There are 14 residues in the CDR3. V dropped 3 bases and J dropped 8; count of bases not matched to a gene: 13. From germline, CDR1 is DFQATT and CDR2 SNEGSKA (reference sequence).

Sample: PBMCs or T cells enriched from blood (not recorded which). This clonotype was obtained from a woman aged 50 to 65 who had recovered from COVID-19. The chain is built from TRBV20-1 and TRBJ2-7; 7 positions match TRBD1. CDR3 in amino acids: CSASVTTGWAQQYF. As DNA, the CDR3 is TGCAGTGCTAGTGTGACGACAGGGTGGGCTCAGCAGTACTTC.